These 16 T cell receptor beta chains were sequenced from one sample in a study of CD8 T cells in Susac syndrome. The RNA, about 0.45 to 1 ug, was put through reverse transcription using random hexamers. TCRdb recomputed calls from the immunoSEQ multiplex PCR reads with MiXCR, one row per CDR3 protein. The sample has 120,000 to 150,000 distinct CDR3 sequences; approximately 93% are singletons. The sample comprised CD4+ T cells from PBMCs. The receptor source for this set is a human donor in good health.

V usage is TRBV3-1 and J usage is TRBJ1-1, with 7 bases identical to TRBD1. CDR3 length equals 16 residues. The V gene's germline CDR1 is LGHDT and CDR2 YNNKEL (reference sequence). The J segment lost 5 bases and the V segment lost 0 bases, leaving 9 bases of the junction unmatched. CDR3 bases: TGTGCCAGCAGCCAAGATCCCCCCGACAGGGAAACTGAAGCTTTCTTT. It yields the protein CASSQDPPDRETEAFF.

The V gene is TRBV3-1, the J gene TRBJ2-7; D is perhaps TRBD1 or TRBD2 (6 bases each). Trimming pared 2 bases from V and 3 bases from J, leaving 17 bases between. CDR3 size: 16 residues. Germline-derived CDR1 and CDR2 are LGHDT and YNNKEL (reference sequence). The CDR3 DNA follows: TGTGCCAGCAGCCAAAGGGGGGAGGCCGTTGACTACGAGCAGTACTTC. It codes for CASSQRGEAVDYEQYF.

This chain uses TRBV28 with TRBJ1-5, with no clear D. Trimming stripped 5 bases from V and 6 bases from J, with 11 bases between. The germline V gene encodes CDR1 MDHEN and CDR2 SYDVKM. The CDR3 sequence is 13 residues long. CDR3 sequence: CASSPERGQPQHF. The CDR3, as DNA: TGTGCCAGCAGTCCCGAACGGGGTCAGCCCCAGCATTTT.

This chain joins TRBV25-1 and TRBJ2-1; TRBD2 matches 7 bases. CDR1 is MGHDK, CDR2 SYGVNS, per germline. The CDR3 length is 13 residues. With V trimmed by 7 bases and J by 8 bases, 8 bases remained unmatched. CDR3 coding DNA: TGTGCCAGCAAAGGACTAGGCCTCGATGAGCAGTTCTTC. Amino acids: CASKGLGLDEQFF.

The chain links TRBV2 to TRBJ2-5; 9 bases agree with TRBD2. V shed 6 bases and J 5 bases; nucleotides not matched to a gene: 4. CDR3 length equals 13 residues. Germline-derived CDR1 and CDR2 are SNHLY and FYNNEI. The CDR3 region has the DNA TGTGCCAGCAGCAGCGGGAGGTGGGAGACCCAGTACTTC. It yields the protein CASSSGRWETQYF. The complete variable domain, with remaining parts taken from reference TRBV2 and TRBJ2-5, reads EPEVTQTPSHQVTQMGQEVILRCVPISNHLYFYWYRQILGQKVEFLVSFYNNEISEKSEIFDDQFSVERPDGSNFTLKIRSTKLEDSAMYFCASSSGRWETQYFGPGTRLLVL.

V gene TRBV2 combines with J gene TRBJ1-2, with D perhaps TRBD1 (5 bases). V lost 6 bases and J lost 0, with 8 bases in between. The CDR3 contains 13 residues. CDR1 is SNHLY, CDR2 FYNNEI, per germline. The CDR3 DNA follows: TGTGCCAGCAGGAGGGGACCTAACTATGGCTACACCTTC. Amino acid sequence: CASRRGPNYGYTF.

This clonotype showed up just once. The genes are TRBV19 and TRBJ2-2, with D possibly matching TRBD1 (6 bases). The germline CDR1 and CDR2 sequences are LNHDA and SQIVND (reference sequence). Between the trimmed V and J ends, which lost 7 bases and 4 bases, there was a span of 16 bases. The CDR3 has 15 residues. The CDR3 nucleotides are TGTGCCAGTAACCGGGACATAACTACCACCGGGGAGCTGTTTTTT. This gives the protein CASNRDITTTGELFF.

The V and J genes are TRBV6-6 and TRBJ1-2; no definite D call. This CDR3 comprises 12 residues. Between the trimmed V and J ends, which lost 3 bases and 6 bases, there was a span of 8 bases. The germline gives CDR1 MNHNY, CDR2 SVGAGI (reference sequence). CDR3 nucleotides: TGTGCCAGCAGTTATGAGGGTAATGGCTACACCTTC. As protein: CASSYEGNGYTF.

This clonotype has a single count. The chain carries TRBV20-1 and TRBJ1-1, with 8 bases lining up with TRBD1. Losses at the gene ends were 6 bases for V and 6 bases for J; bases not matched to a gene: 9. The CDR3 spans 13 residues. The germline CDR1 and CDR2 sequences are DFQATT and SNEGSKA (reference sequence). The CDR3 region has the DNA TGCAGTGCAGAGACGGGACAGGCCTCTGAAGCTTTCTTT. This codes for CSAETGQASEAFF.

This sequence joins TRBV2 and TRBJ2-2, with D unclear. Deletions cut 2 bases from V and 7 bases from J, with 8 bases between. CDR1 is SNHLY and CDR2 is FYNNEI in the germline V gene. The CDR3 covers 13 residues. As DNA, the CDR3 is TGTGCCAGCAGTGAACACGAGGACGGGGAGCTGTTTTTT. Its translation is CASSEHEDGELFF.

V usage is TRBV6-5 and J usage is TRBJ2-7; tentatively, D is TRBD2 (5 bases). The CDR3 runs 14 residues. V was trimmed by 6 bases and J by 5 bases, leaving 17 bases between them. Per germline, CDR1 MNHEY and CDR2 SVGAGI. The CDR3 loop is CASRSSGSPNEQYF. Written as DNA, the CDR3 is TGTGCCAGCAGAAGCTCGGGGTCCCCGAACGAGCAGTACTTC.

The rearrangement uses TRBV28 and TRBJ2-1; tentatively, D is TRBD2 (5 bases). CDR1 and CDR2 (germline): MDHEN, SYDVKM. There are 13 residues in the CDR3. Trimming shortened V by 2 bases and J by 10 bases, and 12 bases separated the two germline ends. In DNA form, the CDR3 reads TGTGCCAGCAGTTTACTCGGGGATAGGGAGCAGTTCTTC. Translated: CASSLLGDREQFF.

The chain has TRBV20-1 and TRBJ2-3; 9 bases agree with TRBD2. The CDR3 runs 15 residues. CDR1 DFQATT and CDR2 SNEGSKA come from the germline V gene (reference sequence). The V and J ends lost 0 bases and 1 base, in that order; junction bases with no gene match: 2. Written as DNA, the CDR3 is TGCAGTGCTAGAGAAGCGGGAGGAGGCACAGATACGCAGTATTTT. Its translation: CSAREAGGGTDTQYF.

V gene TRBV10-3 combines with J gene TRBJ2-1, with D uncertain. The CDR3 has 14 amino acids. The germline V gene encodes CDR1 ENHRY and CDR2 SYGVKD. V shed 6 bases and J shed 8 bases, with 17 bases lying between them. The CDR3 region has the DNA TGTGCCATCAGGAATGGGTTCGCGAAGGATGAGCAGTTCTTC. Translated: CAIRNGFAKDEQFF.

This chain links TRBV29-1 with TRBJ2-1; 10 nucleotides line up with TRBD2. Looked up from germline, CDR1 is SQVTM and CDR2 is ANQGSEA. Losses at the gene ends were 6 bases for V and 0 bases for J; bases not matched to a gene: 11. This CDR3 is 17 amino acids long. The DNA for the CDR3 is TGCAGCGTCCACGGACTAGCGGCCCAAAGCTCCTACAATGAGCAGTTCTTC. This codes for CSVHGLAAQSSYNEQFF.

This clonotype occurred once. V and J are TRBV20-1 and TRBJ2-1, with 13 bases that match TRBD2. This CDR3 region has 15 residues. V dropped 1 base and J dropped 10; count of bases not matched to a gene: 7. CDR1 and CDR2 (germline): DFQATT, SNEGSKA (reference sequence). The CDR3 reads CSARGLAGGPWEQFF. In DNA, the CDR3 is TGCAGTGCTAGAGGACTAGCGGGAGGTCCTTGGGAGCAGTTCTTC.